Below are 31 T cell receptor beta chains sequenced from a single sample in a study of T-cell memory formation after mild COVID-19. One entry per CDR3 protein, called by TCRdb with MiXCR from the 5' RACE reads. The sample holds approximately 40,000 distinct CDR3 sequences; about an eighth are singletons and the top ten take roughly 27%. The sample taken for sequencing was PBMCs or a T cell subset sorted from them (not recorded which). These receptors were taken from a man in his late teens or twenties who had mild COVID-19 (a few samples of this study predate the infection). Cell type and time point are not known.

This clonotype has a count of ten or more. This chain connects TRBV27 to TRBJ2-7; no clear D gene. V was clipped by 2 bases and J by 0 bases, with 11 bases between them. The CDR3 sequence is 15 residues long. Germline CDR1 and CDR2: MNHEY and SMNVEV (reference sequence). CDR3: CASSLKPQSSYEQYF. Written as DNA, the CDR3 is TGTGCCAGCAGTTTAAAACCGCAAAGCTCCTACGAGCAGTACTTC.

This sequence joins TRBV3-1 and TRBJ1-1; D unresolved. This CDR3 spans 11 amino acids. Per germline, CDR1 LGHDT and CDR2 YNNKEL (reference sequence). V was pared by 3 bases and J by 5 bases, with 4 bases between. The CDR3 DNA follows: TGTGCCAGCAGCCAGGGTACTGAAGCTTTCTTT. Its translation is CASSQGTEAFF. Looking up the rest from reference TRBV3-1 and TRBJ1-1 gives the full variable domain: DTAVSQTPKYLVTQMGNDKSIKCEQNLGHDTMYWYKQDSKKFLKIMFSYNNKELIINETVPNRFSPKSPDKAHLNLHINSLELGDSAVYFCASSQGTEAFFGQGTRLTVV.

This clonotype showed up many times. This sequence joins TRBV10-1 and TRBJ2-3; 8 bases are shared with TRBD1. V was clipped by 5 bases and J by 4 bases; unmatched bases: 5. The V gene's germline CDR1 is WNHNN and CDR2 SYGVQD (reference sequence). CDR3 length equals 14 residues. The CDR3: CASSPNRGSDTQYF. The CDR3, as DNA: TGCGCCAGCAGTCCTAACAGGGGGTCAGATACGCAGTATTTT.

This clonotype was recorded at least ten times. The chain is built from TRBV5-1 and TRBJ2-3; TRBD1 matches at 8 bases. CDR3 size: 14 residues. Unmatched junction bases numbered 5, after V lost 2 bases and J lost 6 bases. Germline V gene data show CDR1 as SGHRS and CDR2 as YFSETQ. CDR3 sequence: CASSFQGAMDTQYF. Written as DNA, the CDR3 is TGCGCCAGCAGCTTTCAGGGGGCGATGGATACGCAGTATTTT.

This clonotype was seen at least ten times. V usage is TRBV2 and J usage is TRBJ2-2; 8 bases align to TRBD2. CDR3 length: 14 amino acids. Germline trimming cut 4 bases from V and 5 bases from J; bases unmatched to any gene: 3. Per germline, CDR1 SNHLY and CDR2 FYNNEI. CDR3 sequence (DNA): TGTGCCAGCAGTGTAGCGGGGACTACCGGGGAGCTGTTTTTT. Translating gives CASSVAGTTGELFF.

The chain recombines TRBV15 with TRBJ2-7; no reliable D call. Germline V gene lookup returns CDR1 LNHNV and CDR2 YYDKDF (reference sequence). This CDR3 comprises 14 residues. The V and J ends lost 6 bases and 0 bases respectively, with 12 bases between them. CDR3 in amino acids: CATRPSASSYEQYF. The CDR3 nucleotides read TGTGCCACCAGACCCTCCGCAAGCTCCTACGAGCAGTACTTC.

This clonotype was recorded many times. The J gene is TRBJ2-5, the V gene TRBV18; 7 bases align to TRBD1. Germline CDR1 reads KGHSH; CDR2 reads LQKENI. J gave up 3 bases and V 6 bases, and 7 bases lay outside the gene matches. This CDR3 has 14 amino acids. The CDR3, as DNA: TGTGCCAGCTCCCCGGGACAGCTAAAAGAGACCCAGTACTTC. Amino acids: CASSPGQLKETQYF.

Ten or more counts support this clonotype. One base away lies a much larger clone, so this may be a sequencing read error. This chain uses TRBV6-2 or TRBV6-3 with TRBJ2-2, with no clear D. Per germline, CDR1 MNHEY and CDR2 SVGEGT. This CDR3 region has 13 residues. Trimming shortened V by 0 bases and J by 1 base, and 0 bases separated the two germline ends. CDR3 nucleotides: TGTGCCAGCAGTTACTCGAACACCGGGGAGCTGTTTTTT. It specifies CASSYSNTGELFF.

In its sample, this clonotype was seen many times. V and J are TRBV5-1 and TRBJ2-3, with TRBD2 matching 13 bases. In germline, CDR1 is SGHRS, CDR2 YFSETQ. This CDR3 has 16 residues. The J segment lost 2 bases and the V segment lost 3 bases, leaving 3 bases of the junction unmatched. The CDR3 here is CASSSGLAGLTDTQYF. As DNA, the CDR3 is TGCGCCAGCAGCTCGGGACTAGCGGGGCTCACAGATACGCAGTATTTT.

This clonotype was observed once. The rearrangement uses TRBV14 and TRBJ2-7, with D possibly TRBD2 on 6 matching bases. The CDR3 sequence is 15 residues long. V was cut by 1 base and J by 2 bases, with 12 bases left in between. Looked up from germline, CDR1 is SGHDN and CDR2 is FVKESK. CDR3 residues: CASSQGTSGAYEQYF. In nucleotides, the CDR3 is TGTGCCAGCAGCCAAGGGACCTCGGGAGCCTACGAGCAGTACTTC. The whole variable domain, remainder taken from reference TRBV14 and TRBJ2-7, is EAGVTQFPSHSVIEKGQTVTLRCDPISGHDNLYWYRRVMGKEIKFLLHFVKESKQDESGMPNNRFLAERTGGTYSTLKVQPAELEDSGVYFCASSQGTSGAYEQYFGPGTRLTVT.

This clonotype was seen many times. The chain couples TRBV5-6 to TRBJ2-2; D is uncertain. V lost 0 bases, J lost 6 bases, and 12 bases lay in between. CDR3 length: 15 residues. From germline, CDR1 is SGHDT and CDR2 YYEEEE. In DNA form, the CDR3 reads TGTGCCAGCAGCTTGGCCATTCTGGGTCCCGGGGAGCTGTTTTTT. Amino acid sequence: CASSLAILGPGELFF.

This clonotype was picked up many times. This chain links TRBV2 with TRBJ2-1; possibly TRBD2 for D (6 bases). The germline gives CDR1 SNHLY, CDR2 FYNNEI. This CDR3 region has 15 residues. The V end was cut by 5 bases, the J end by 5 bases, with 16 bases between. The DNA of the CDR3 is TGTGCCAGCAGTAGCGGGCCCCCCCCCAACAATGAGCAGTTCTTC. This codes for CASSSGPPPNNEQFF.

This clonotype was recorded at least ten times. This chain joins TRBV18 and TRBJ2-7, with TRBD1 matching 8 bases. Germline values: CDR1 KGHSH, CDR2 LQKENI. The CDR3 consists of 14 residues. V lost 5 bases and J lost 7; bases outside the gene matches: 10. The CDR3 DNA sequence: TGTGCCAGCTCAGCAGGGGGCGACCTTGGTGAGCAGTACTTC. It is translated as CASSAGGDLGEQYF.

This clonotype was recorded many times. This chain joins TRBV20-1 and TRBJ1-1, with D unclear. V lost 3 bases to trimming and J lost 5 bases, with 13 bases between them. CDR1 and CDR2 (germline): DFQATT, SNEGSKA (reference sequence). The CDR3 is made up of 13 amino acids. CDR3: CSASRVGWTEAFF. CDR3 coding DNA: TGCAGTGCTAGTCGGGTAGGGTGGACTGAAGCTTTCTTT.

This clonotype was counted ten times or more. CDR3 loop: CASSPPGTSWSNEQFF. The CDR3 DNA follows: TGTGCCAGCAGCCCCCCCGGGACTAGCTGGTCCAATGAGCAGTTCTTC. The genes are TRBV5-4 and TRBJ2-1; the match to TRBD2 covers 9 bases. Germline V gives CDR1 SGHNT, CDR2 YYREEE (reference sequence). The trim removed 4 bases at V and 6 bases at J, leaving 11 bases unmatched. The CDR3 length is 16 residues.

This clonotype was picked up many times. The V gene is TRBV2, the J gene TRBJ2-3; the D is unclear. Germline V gene lookup returns CDR1 SNHLY and CDR2 FYNNEI. V lost 6 bases and J 2 bases, leaving 6 bases between the germline ends. This CDR3 has 12 residues. The CDR3 DNA reads as TGTGCCAGCAGGCCCCTCACAGATACGCAGTATTTT. This encodes CASRPLTDTQYF.

CDR3 bases: TGTGCCAGCAGCCCCAAGACAGGGGGGACAGATACGCAGTATTTT. Its protein product is CASSPKTGGTDTQYF. This chain connects TRBV7-3 to TRBJ2-3; 9 bases agree with TRBD1. J gave up 3 bases and V 5 bases, and 6 bases lay outside the gene matches. Germline CDR1 SGHTA, CDR2 FQGTGA. This CDR3 contains 15 residues.

The chain links TRBV7-8 to TRBJ1-1, with D possibly being TRBD1 (5 bases). This CDR3 contains 15 residues. Trimming shortened V by 2 bases and J by 5 bases, and 15 bases separated the two germline ends. Germline CDR1 is SGHVS and CDR2 is FQNEAQ. The CDR3 protein is CASSLLVGGRTEAFF. The CDR3 DNA reads as TGTGCCAGCAGCTTATTAGTGGGGGGTAGGACTGAAGCTTTCTTT.

This clonotype counts as medium-sized. This chain joins TRBV27 and TRBJ2-1; 13 nucleotides line up with TRBD2. Germline assignment: CDR1 MNHEY and CDR2 SMNVEV (reference sequence). The CDR3 totals 18 residues. V was clipped by 5 bases and J by 2 bases; unmatched bases: 9. DNA for the CDR3: TGTGCCAGCAGTGCTGGGACTAGCGGGGAGACACCCTACAATGAGCAGTTCTTC. Protein: CASSAGTSGETPYNEQFF.

Many counts were recorded for this clonotype. This CDR3 reads CASSPGAAHSPLHF. DNA for the CDR3: TGTGCCAGCTCACCGGGGGCCGCCCATTCACCCCTCCACTTT. The genes are TRBV18 and TRBJ1-6; a possible D gene is TRBD1 (6 bases). Per germline, CDR1 KGHSH and CDR2 LQKENI. The CDR3 contains 14 residues. V lost 3 bases to trimming and J lost 8 bases, with 11 bases between them.

The rearrangement joins TRBV15 to TRBJ2-7; D is uncertain. TRBJ2-3 explains the end of the DNA better; the J call may be wrong. This CDR3 is 12 amino acids long. Germline lookup yields CDR1 LNHNV and CDR2 YYDKDF (reference sequence). The CDR3 protein is CATSREGDTQYF. CDR3 in DNA: TGTGCCACCAGCAGAGAGGGGGATACGCAGTATTTT.

The chain joins TRBV7-2 to TRBJ2-7; TRBD1 matches at 7 bases. The V segment lost 7 bases and the J segment 2 bases; nucleotides outside the gene matches: 5. There are 13 residues in the CDR3. Germline V gene lookup returns CDR1 SGHTA and CDR2 FQGNSA. In DNA, the CDR3 is TGTGCCAGCAACCGGGGACAGACCTACGAGCAGTACTTC. Residues: CASNRGQTYEQYF. The full variable domain, its missing parts supplied by reference TRBV7-2 and TRBJ2-7, is GAGVSQSPSNKVTEKGKDVELRCDPISGHTALYWYRQSLGQGLEFLIYFQGNSAPDKSGLPSDRFSAERTGGSVSTLTIQRTQQEDSAVYLCASNRGQTYEQYFGPGTRLTVT.

This clonotype was seen at least ten times. The rearrangement uses TRBV4-1 and TRBJ2-4, with 7 bases lining up with TRBD1. The CDR3 is 16 amino acids. Germline CDR1 is MGHRA and CDR2 is YSYEKL. The V gene end was trimmed by 4 bases and the J gene end by 2 bases; junction bases not matched to a gene: 8. As DNA, the CDR3 is TGCGCCAGCAGCCTCGACCAGGGGGATTCCAAAAACATTCAGTACTTC. Its translation is CASSLDQGDSKNIQYF.

This clonotype qualifies as medium-sized. The V and J genes are TRBV6-4 and TRBJ2-3; 7 bases agree with TRBD2. V was pared by 0 bases and J by 1 base, with 1 base of the junction left unmatched. Germline-derived CDR1 and CDR2 are MRHNA and SNTAGT. There are 15 residues in the CDR3. As DNA, the CDR3 is TGTGCCAGCAGTGACTCGAGCGGGGGCACAGATACGCAGTATTTT. It encodes CASSDSSGGTDTQYF.

This clonotype came up many times. The CDR3 here is CASSYRDDGYTF. The CDR3 bases are TGTGCCAGCAGTTACAGGGACGATGGCTACACCTTC. The rearrangement links TRBV6-6 to TRBJ1-2; TRBD1 might be the D (5 bases). Germline CDR1 MNHNY, CDR2 SVGAGI (reference sequence). This CDR3 is built from 12 residues. Trimming stripped 2 bases from V and 6 bases from J, with 7 bases between.

This clonotype was detected ten times or more. The chain joins TRBV7-2 to TRBJ2-3, with 10 bases fitting TRBD2. The germline gives CDR1 SGHTA, CDR2 FQGNSA. Trimming took 1 base from V and 2 from J; bases not matched to a gene: 3. The CDR3 is 16 amino acids. The DNA of the CDR3 is TGTGCCAGCAGCTTAGGAAGCGGGGGGGTCACAGATACGCAGTATTTT. Its translation: CASSLGSGGVTDTQYF.

This clonotype was counted at least ten times. The chain links TRBV6-5 to TRBJ2-7; 9 nucleotides match TRBD1. Germline V CDR1 and CDR2: MNHEY, SVGAGI. This CDR3 region has 14 residues. Trimming took 5 bases from V and 4 from J; bases not matched to a gene: 6. As DNA, the CDR3 is TGTGCCAGCAGTCCCGGGACAGGGAAATACGAGCAGTACGTC. It is translated as CASSPGTGKYEQYV.

This clonotype was seen at least ten times. This chain links TRBV6-2 or TRBV6-3 with TRBJ2-7; the D gene is possibly TRBD2 (6 bases). Trimming pared 2 bases from V and 6 bases from J, leaving 17 bases between. This CDR3 region has 15 residues. Germline CDR1 is MNHEY and CDR2 is SVGEGT. The CDR3 loop reads CASSYRPFVGGEQYF. CDR3 bases: TGTGCCAGCAGTTACCGTCCGTTCGTGGGGGGCGAGCAGTACTTC.

The V call is TRBV7-6, the J call TRBJ2-3, with 9 nucleotides matching TRBD1. CDR1 is SGHVS, CDR2 FNYEAQ, per germline. V lost 4 bases and J lost 4; bases outside the gene matches: 6. This CDR3 is 15 amino acids long. The CDR3 spells CASSSGQGRADTQYF. CDR3 coding DNA: TGTGCCAGCAGCTCCGGACAGGGGAGGGCAGATACGCAGTATTTT. The entire variable domain, with the rest obtained from reference TRBV7-6 and TRBJ2-3, is as follows: GAGVSQSPRYKVTKRGQDVALRCDPISGHVSLYWYRQALGQGPEFLTYFNYEAQQDKSGLPNDRFSAERPEGSISTLTIQRTEQRDSAMYRCASSSGQGRADTQYFGPGTRLTVL.

The chain is built from TRBV29-1 and TRBJ1-2; D gene ambiguous. Germline values: CDR1 SQVTM, CDR2 ANQGSEA. The CDR3 totals 13 residues. V was cut by 4 bases and J by 3 bases, with 12 bases left in between. CDR3 amino acids: CSVASGLDYGYTF. CDR3 bases: TGCAGCGTTGCTAGTGGGCTTGACTATGGCTACACCTTC.

This chain connects TRBV11-2 to TRBJ2-3; unclear D gene. Germline loops: CDR1 SGHAT, CDR2 FQNNGV. The CDR3 consists of 12 residues. Trimming pared 4 bases from V and 7 bases from J, leaving 9 bases between. CDR3 sequence (DNA): TGTGCCAGCAGCTGGGATCTAAATACGCAGTATTTT. It encodes CASSWDLNTQYF. The complete variable domain, with remaining parts taken from reference TRBV11-2 and TRBJ2-3, reads EAGVAQSPRYKIIEKRQSVAFWCNPISGHATLYWYQQILGQGPKLLIQFQNNGVVDDSQLPKDRFSAERLKGVDSTLKIQPAKLEDSAVYLCASSWDLNTQYFGPGTRLTVL.